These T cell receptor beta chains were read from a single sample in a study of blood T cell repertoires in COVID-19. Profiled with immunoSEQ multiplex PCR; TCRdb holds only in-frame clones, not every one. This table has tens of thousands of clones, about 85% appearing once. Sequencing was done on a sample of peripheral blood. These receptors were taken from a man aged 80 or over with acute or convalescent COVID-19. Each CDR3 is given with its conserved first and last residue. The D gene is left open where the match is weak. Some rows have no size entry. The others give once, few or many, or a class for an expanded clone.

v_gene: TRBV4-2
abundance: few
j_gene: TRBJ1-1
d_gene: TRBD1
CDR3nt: TGTGCCAGCAGCCATACCGGGACAGGGGGCGATGAAGCTTTCTTT
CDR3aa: CASSHTGTGGDEAFF

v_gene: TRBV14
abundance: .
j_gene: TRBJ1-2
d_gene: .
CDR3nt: TGTGCCAGCAGCCAAAAGCGGCACGGCGGGAGTGGCTACACCTTC
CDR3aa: CASSQKRHGGSGYTF

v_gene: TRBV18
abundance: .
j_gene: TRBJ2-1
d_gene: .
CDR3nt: TGTGCCAGCTCACAACGGGAGGAGCAGTTCTTC
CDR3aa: CASSQREEQFF

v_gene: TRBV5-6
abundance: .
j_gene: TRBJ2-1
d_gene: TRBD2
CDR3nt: TGTGCCAGCAGCTTGGTGGGAGGGCCCCATGAGCAGTTCTTC
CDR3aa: CASSLVGGPHEQFF

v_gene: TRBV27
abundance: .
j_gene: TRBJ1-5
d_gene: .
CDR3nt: TGTGCCAGCAGTTTAGATCGAAGCGATCAGCCCCAGCATTTT
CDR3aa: CASSLDRSDQPQHF

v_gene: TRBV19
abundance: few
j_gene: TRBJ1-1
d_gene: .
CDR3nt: TGTGCCAGTAAAAACCGACTCGACACTGAAGCTTTCTTT
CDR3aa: CASKNRLDTEAFF

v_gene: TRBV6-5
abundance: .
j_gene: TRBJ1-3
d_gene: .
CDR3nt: TGTGCCGCCCTGAGGGTCGGTGCTGGAAACACCATATATTTT
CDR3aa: CAALRVGAGNTIYF

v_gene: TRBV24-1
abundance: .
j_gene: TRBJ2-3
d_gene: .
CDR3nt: TGTGCCACCAGTGATTCGGGACTTCGCCTCGGCGGTACGCAGTATTTT
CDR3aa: CATSDSGLRLGGTQYF

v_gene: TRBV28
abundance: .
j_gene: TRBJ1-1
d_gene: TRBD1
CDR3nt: TGTGCCAGCACCCAGGGGGGTGACACTGAAGCTTTCTTT
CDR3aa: CASTQGGDTEAFF

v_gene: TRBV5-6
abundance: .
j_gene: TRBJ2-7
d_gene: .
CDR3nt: TGTGCCAGCAGCCGGGGGATAGGAAACTACGAGCAGTACTTC
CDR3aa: CASSRGIGNYEQYF

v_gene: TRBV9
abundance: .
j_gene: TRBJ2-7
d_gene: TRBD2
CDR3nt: TGTGCCAGCAGCGTAGGAGGCGGGAGATGGTACGAGCAGTACTTC
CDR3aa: CASSVGGGRWYEQYF

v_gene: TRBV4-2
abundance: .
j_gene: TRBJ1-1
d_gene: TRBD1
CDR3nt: TGTGCCAGCAGCCAGAATACAGGGGGCGCAAGTTTCTCGCTCGGCACTGAAGCTTTCTTT
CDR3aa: CASSQNTGGASFSLGTEAFF

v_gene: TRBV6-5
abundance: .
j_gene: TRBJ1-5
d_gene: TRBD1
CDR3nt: TGTGCCAGCACCCTGACAGGGCAACGACAGCCCCAGCATTTT
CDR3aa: CASTLTGQRQPQHF

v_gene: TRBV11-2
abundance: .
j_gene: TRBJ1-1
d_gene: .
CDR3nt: TGTGCCAGCAGCTTAGGGCGGCAGGGAGCGGGGAGCACTGAAGCTTTCTTT
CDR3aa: CASSLGRQGAGSTEAFF

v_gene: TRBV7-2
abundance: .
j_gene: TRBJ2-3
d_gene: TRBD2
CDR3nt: TGTGCCAGCAGCTTAGTGGAGCTAGCGGGAGGGGGGAGCACAGATACGCAGTATTTT
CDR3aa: CASSLVELAGGGSTDTQYF

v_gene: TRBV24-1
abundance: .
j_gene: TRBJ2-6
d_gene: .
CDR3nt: TGTGCCACCAGTGACAAAACCCCCGAGTCTGGGGCCAACGTCCTGACTTTC
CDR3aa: CATSDKTPESGANVLTF

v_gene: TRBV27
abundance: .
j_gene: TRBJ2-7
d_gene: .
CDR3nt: TGTGCCAGCTCCGTAGTCGGCTCCTACGAGCAGTACTTC
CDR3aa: CASSVVGSYEQYF

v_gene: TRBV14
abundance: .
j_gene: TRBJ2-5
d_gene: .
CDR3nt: TGTGCCAGCAGCCAGAGAGAGCGGGAGACCCAGTACTTC
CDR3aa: CASSQRERETQYF

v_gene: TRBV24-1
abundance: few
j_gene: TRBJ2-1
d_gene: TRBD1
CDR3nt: TGTGCCACCAGTGATACGACAGGGTCCACCTACAATGAGCAGTTCTTC
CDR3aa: CATSDTTGSTYNEQFF

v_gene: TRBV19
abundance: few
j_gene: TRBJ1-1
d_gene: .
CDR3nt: TGTGCCAGTAGTATAAAGGGGGAAGCTTTCTTT
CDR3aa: CASSIKGEAFF

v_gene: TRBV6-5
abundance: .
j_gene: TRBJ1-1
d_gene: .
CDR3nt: TGTGCCAGCAGTTATAGGCAGGCGAACACTGAAGCTTTCTTT
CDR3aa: CASSYRQANTEAFF

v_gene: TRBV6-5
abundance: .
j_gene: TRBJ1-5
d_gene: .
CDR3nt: TGTGCCAGCAGTCTGCCGGCGGGCAATCAGCCCCAGCATTTT
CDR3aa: CASSLPAGNQPQHF

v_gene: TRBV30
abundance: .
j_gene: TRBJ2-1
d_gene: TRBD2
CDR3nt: TGTGCCTGGAGAAGGACTAGCGGGAGTGTCGAGCAGTTCTTC
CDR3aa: CAWRRTSGSVEQFF

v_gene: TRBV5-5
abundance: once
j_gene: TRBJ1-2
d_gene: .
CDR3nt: TGTGCCCGCAGCTTGGCGCGGGGGGGCGGTGGTAACTATGGCTACACCTTC
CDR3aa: CARSLARGGGGNYGYTF

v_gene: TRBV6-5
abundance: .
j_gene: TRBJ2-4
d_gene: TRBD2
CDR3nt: TGTGCCAGCGGGGGGGACGGCTTTATGGGCATTCAGTACTTC
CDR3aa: CASGGDGFMGIQYF

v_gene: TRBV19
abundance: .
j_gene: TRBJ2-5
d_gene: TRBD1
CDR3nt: TGTGCCAGTAGTATAGCTCCGGGACAGGGAGGCGAGACCCAGTACTTC
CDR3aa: CASSIAPGQGGETQYF

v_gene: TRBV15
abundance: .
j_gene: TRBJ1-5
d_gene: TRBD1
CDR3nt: TGTGCCACCAGCAGGGGACAGCTGGGGCAGCCCCAGCATTTT
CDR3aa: CATSRGQLGQPQHF

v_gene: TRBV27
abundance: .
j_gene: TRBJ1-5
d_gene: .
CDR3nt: TGTGCCAGCAGTTTAAACGGTTTCAATCAGCCCCAGCATTTT
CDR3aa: CASSLNGFNQPQHF

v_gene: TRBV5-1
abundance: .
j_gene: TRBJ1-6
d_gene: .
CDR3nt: TGCGCCAGCAGCGCGGCCACTAATTCACCCCTCCACTTT
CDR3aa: CASSAATNSPLHF

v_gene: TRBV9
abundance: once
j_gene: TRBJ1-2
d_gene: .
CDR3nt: TGTGCCAGCAGCGAACCACAGGGTACGTCCGCCGGCTACACCTTC
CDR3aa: CASSEPQGTSAGYTF

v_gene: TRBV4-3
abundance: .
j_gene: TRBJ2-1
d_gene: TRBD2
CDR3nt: TGCGCCAGCAGTCTCTCCGAAGCGGGAGCCTACAATGAGCAGTTCTTC
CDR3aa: CASSLSEAGAYNEQFF

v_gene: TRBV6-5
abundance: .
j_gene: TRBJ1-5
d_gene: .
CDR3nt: TGTGCCAGCAAAAGGGGAAATCAGCCCCAGCATTTT
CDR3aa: CASKRGNQPQHF

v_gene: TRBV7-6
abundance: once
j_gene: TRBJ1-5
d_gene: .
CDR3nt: TGTGCCAGCAGCTTAGGGTGGGCGCAGCCCCAGCATTTT
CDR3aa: CASSLGWAQPQHF

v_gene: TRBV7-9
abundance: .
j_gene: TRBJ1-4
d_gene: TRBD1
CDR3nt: TGTGCCAGCAGCTTGCAGGGGGCGGAAAAACTGTTTTTT
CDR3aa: CASSLQGAEKLFF

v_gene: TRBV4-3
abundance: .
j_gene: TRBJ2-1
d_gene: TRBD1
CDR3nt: TGCGCCAGCAGCCGCGGACAGGGGGAGTACAATGAGCAGTTCTTC
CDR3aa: CASSRGQGEYNEQFF

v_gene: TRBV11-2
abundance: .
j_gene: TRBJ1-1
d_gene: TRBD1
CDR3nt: TGTGCCAGCAGCTTGCTTCTAACAGGGGCCAGAGAAGCTTTCTTT
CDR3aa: CASSLLLTGAREAFF

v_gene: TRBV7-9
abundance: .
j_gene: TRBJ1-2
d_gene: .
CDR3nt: TGTGCCAGCAGCTTAGAACAGGAGTACTATGGCTACACCTTC
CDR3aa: CASSLEQEYYGYTF

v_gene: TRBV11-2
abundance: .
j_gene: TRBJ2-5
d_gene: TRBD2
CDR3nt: TGTGCCAGCAGCTTAGCGTCTAGCGGGGGGGAGACCCAGTACTTC
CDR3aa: CASSLASSGGETQYF

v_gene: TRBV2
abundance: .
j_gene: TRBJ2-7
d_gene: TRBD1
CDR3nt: TGTGCCAGCAATGGGGACAGTTTTCTCGAGCAGTACTTC
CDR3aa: CASNGDSFLEQYF

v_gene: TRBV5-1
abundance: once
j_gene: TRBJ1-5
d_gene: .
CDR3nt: TGCGCCAGCATTAGCTCGCCCCAGCATTTT
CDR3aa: CASISSPQHF

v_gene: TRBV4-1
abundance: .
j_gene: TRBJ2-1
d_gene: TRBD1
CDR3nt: TGCGCCAGCAGCCAAGATGCCAGGGGGCGCGAGCAGTTCTTC
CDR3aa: CASSQDARGREQFF

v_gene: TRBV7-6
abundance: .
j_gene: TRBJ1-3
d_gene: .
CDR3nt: TGTGCCAGCAGCTTAGCGATAAGCGGGGCCTCTGGAAACACCATATATTTT
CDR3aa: CASSLAISGASGNTIYF

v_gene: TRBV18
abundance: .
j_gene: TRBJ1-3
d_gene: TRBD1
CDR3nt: TGTGCCAGCTCACCGGTCACAGGGGAAATGGCTGGAAACACCATATATTTT
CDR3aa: CASSPVTGEMAGNTIYF

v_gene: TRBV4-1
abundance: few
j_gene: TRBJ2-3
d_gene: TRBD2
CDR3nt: TGCGCCAGCAGCCAAGCCCTAGCGGGAGATACGCAGTATTTT
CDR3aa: CASSQALAGDTQYF

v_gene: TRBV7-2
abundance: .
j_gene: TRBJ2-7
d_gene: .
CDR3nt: TGTGCCAGCAGCTTTCTAGCGCGGGAGCAGTACTTC
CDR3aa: CASSFLAREQYF

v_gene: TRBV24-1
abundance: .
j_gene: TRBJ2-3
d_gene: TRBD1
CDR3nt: TGTGCCACCAGTGGGACAGGGGGCAAAGGTACGCAGTATTTT
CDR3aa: CATSGTGGKGTQYF

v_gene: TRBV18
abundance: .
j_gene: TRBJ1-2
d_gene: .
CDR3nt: TGTGCCAGCTCACCCCTCGGAGCGGGGTTCTTTCAGCCCTATGGCTACACCTTC
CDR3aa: CASSPLGAGFFQPYGYTF